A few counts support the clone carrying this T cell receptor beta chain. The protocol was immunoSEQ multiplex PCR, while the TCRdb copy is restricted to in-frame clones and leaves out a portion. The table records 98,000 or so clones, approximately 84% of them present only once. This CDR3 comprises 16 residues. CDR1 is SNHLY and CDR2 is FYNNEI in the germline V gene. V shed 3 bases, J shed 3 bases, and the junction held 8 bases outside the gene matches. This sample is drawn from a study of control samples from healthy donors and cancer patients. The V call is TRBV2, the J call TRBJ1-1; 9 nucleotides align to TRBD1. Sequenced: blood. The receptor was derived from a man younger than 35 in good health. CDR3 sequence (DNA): TGTGCCAGCAGTGATGTGTGGGACAGGGTAGACACTGAAGCTTTCTTT. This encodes CASSDVWDRVDTEAFF.